This TCR beta chain was captured by sequencing in a study of blood T cell repertoires in COVID-19. Study at large: Sites in the United States, Italy and Spain provided acute and convalescent COVID-19 samples. Sample material is recorded as cDNA or gDNA derived from T cells, B-cell-depleted T cells, or PBMCs.

In the original processing: For nucleated cells, counts were estimated from reference gene primer amplification. TCRdb keeps only in-frame clones here, not all; method: immunoSEQ multiplex PCR. V and J calls and clone size are as listed in that table; D and trimming were resolved from the DNA. The table includes around 99,000 clones, about 78% detected once. The sample taken for sequencing was peripheral blood. The receptor was isolated from a man aged 45-65 years who had recovered from COVID-19.

The CDR3 loop is CASSGDSRETQYF. The CDR3 DNA sequence: TGTGCCAGTAGCGGGGACAGTAGAGAGACCCAGTACTTC. The rearrangement links TRBV19 to TRBJ2-5; TRBD1 matches at 7 bases. Unmatched junction bases numbered 5, after V lost 6 bases and J lost 4 bases. CDR1 and CDR2 (germline): LNHDA, SQIVND (reference sequence). This CDR3 contains 13 residues.